Each of the 31 T cell receptor beta chains below was sequenced from the same sample in a study of early T cells in non-severe SARS-CoV-2 infection. From the 5' RACE reads, TCRdb called clonotypes with MiXCR, one entry per CDR3 protein. Among about 64,000 distinct CDR3 sequences listed, 10% to 15% were seen once. Sequencing used whole blood, obtained at baseline. The source is an adult who was a healthcare worker with PCR-confirmed SARS-CoV-2 infection or an uninfected control (not recorded which).

The rearrangement joins TRBV29-1 to TRBJ2-2, with D perhaps matching TRBD2 (6 bases). This CDR3 has 14 residues. V shed 6 bases and J shed 8 bases, with 19 bases lying between them. Germline lookup yields CDR1 SQVTM and CDR2 ANQGSEA. CDR3 in DNA: TGCAGCGTCCCGAACGGCGGGGCTCCAGGGGAGCTGTTTTTT. Translated: CSVPNGGAPGELFF.

This chain uses TRBV6-2 or TRBV6-3 with TRBJ2-5; 10 positions agree with TRBD1. TRBJ2-1 matches the DNA end more closely, so the J call is doubtful. Germline V gene data show CDR1 as MNHEY and CDR2 as SVGEGT. The CDR3 consists of 14 residues. CDR3 in amino acids: CAAGGTGDQETQFF. In nucleotides, the CDR3 is TGTGCCGCAGGGGGGACAGGGGATCAGGAGACCCAGTTCTTC.

The rearrangement uses TRBV14 and TRBJ2-3; D gene uncertain. Deletions cut 1 base from V and 3 bases from J, with 5 bases between. Germline V gives CDR1 SGHDN, CDR2 FVKESK. There are 13 residues in the CDR3. The CDR3: CASSQAVTDTQYF. Written as DNA, the CDR3 is TGTGCCAGCAGCCAAGCGGTAACAGATACGCAGTATTTT.

This chain links TRBV12-3 or TRBV12-4 with TRBJ1-2, with 7 nucleotides matching TRBD1. V was pared by 4 bases and J by 7 bases, with 3 bases of the junction left unmatched. This CDR3 has 12 residues. The CDR3 here is CASSWSGGGYTF. The CDR3, as DNA: TGTGCCAGCAGTTGGTCAGGGGGTGGCTACACCTTC.

The sample holds many counts of this clonotype. This rearrangement joins TRBV2 to TRBJ2-7, with 7 bases lining up with TRBD1. After removal of 4 bases from V and 2 bases from J, the junction contained 5 bases not matched to a gene. Germline-derived CDR1 and CDR2 are SNHLY and FYNNEI. The CDR3 is 14 amino acids. CDR3 DNA: TGTGCCAGCAGTGGACCGGACAGGACCTACGAGCAGTACTTC. Protein product: CASSGPDRTYEQYF.

The sample holds a few counts of this clonotype. The chain joins TRBV9 to TRBJ1-1; D is ambiguous. Trimming cost V 0 bases and J 2 bases, with 5 bases left between them. The germline V gene encodes CDR1 SGDLS and CDR2 YYNGEE. The CDR3 consists of 13 residues. DNA for the CDR3: TGTGCCAGCAGCGTAGATTATAACACTGAAGCTTTCTTT. As protein: CASSVDYNTEAFF.

The table lists this clonotype with many counts. This sequence joins TRBV7-8 and TRBJ1-1, with unresolved D. CDR1 and CDR2 from the germline V gene are SGHVS and FQNEAQ. This CDR3 has 12 amino acids. V was cut by 5 bases and J by 4 bases, with 8 bases left in between. The CDR3, as DNA: TGTGCCAGCAGCCACCCTACCACTGAAGCTTTCTTT. Translating it yields CASSHPTTEAFF.

This clonotype was recorded many times. The chain uses TRBV21-1 and TRBJ1-6; the D segment call TRBD1 is taken from the table without a DNA check. TRBV21-1 is a pseudogene. This CDR3 contains 23 residues. The CDR3 nucleotides are TGTGCCAGCAGCAAGTCACCAGTTCAAAAACGGGACAGGCTGAGCTCCTATAATTCACCCCTCCACTTT. Residues: CASSKSPVQKRDRLSSYNSPLHF.

The chain is built from TRBV15 and TRBJ1-5, with TRBD1 as a possible D gene (5 bases). This CDR3 contains 15 residues. Trimming took off 2 bases at V and 1 base at J, with 9 bases between the two ends. The V gene's germline CDR1 is LNHNV and CDR2 YYDKDF (reference sequence). The CDR3 bases are TGTGCCACCAGCAGATCCGGGGGGAGCAATCAGCCCCAGCATTTT. This gives the protein CATSRSGGSNQPQHF.

This clonotype was picked up many times. The chain employs TRBV27 and TRBJ2-7; 7 bases align to TRBD1. Germline V CDR1 and CDR2: MNHEY, SMNVEV (reference sequence). The junction had 12 bases not matched to a gene; V was cut back by 8 bases and J by 2 bases. CDR3 length equals 15 residues. CDR3 nucleotide sequence: TGTGCCAGCTCCTCGGGACAGCACTTCCCCTACGAGCAGTACTTC. Protein product: CASSSGQHFPYEQYF.

Ten or more counts support this clonotype. The chain carries TRBV27 and TRBJ2-1, with D perhaps being TRBD1 or TRBD2 (5 bases each). Germline V gene lookup returns CDR1 MNHEY and CDR2 SMNVEV (reference sequence). Deletions cut 6 bases from V and 6 bases from J, with 18 bases between. CDR3 length: 15 amino acids. For the CDR3, the DNA is TGTGCCAGCAGAGACGGGACGATAGCACCCAATGAGCAGTTCTTC. Translated, it gives CASRDGTIAPNEQFF.

The table lists this clonotype with a few counts. The V and J genes are TRBV6-2 or TRBV6-3 and TRBJ1-5; maybe TRBD1 (6 bases). V lost 6 bases and J lost 6, with 12 bases in between. Per germline, CDR1 MNHEY and CDR2 SVGEGT. CDR3 size: 13 residues. In DNA, the CDR3 is TGTGCCAGCAGGTACAGGGCACCTCAGCCCCAGCATTTT. It specifies CASRYRAPQPQHF.

This clonotype was detected many times. The rearrangement joins TRBV4-3 to TRBJ1-2, with a possible D match to TRBD1 (5 bases). This CDR3 contains 15 residues. V shed 0 bases and J shed 4 bases, with 12 bases lying between them. Germline CDR1 and CDR2: LGHNA and YSLEER. CDR3 coding DNA: TGCGCCAGCAGCCAAGAGTCCGAGACAGTCTATGGCTACACCTTC. Its translation is CASSQESETVYGYTF.

The chain uses TRBV20-1 and TRBJ2-3; 10 positions match TRBD2. CDR3 length equals 14 residues. The germline V gene has CDR1 DFQATT and CDR2 SNEGSKA (reference sequence). Trimming cost V 1 base and J 6 bases; bases outside gene matches: 4. The DNA of the CDR3 is TGCAGTGCTAGAGGGCTAGCGGGAGCCGATACGCAGTATTTT. Residues: CSARGLAGADTQYF.

This clonotype was observed many times. The chain couples TRBV28 to TRBJ2-4; 7 bases line up with TRBD2. The trim removed 5 bases at V and 1 base at J, leaving 8 bases unmatched. The CDR3 loop spans 16 amino acids. CDR1 is MDHEN, CDR2 SYDVKM, per germline. The CDR3 reads CASSPLRGSAKNIQYF. Written as DNA, the CDR3 is TGTGCCAGCAGTCCCCTACGCGGGAGCGCCAAAAACATTCAGTACTTC.

This chain links TRBV11-2 with TRBJ2-1, with D unresolved. Germline CDR1 is SGHAT and CDR2 is FQNNGV. The germline V and J ends were trimmed by 1 base and 2 bases, with 6 bases remaining between them. This CDR3 has 14 residues. CDR3 region: CASSLAFTYNEQFF. The CDR3 DNA sequence: TGTGCCAGCAGCTTAGCTTTTACCTACAATGAGCAGTTCTTC.

The J gene is TRBJ2-2, the V gene TRBV6-6; 11 nucleotides line up with TRBD1. Germline lookup yields CDR1 MNHNY and CDR2 SVGAGI (reference sequence). V was pared by 7 bases and J by 5 bases, with 15 bases of the junction left unmatched. The CDR3 is made up of 18 amino acids. CDR3 bases: TGTGCCAGCACCCGGACAGGGGGCCTCATCCTAGGGACCGGGGAGCTGTTTTTT. Translation: CASTRTGGLILGTGELFF.

This clonotype was seen more than once but under ten times. The V call is TRBV27, the J call TRBJ2-7, with 8 nucleotides matching TRBD1. The germline CDR1 and CDR2 sequences are MNHEY and SMNVEV (reference sequence). The V and J ends lost 5 bases and 3 bases, in that order; junction bases with no gene match: 12. The CDR3 totals 16 residues. CDR3 loop: CASSPSFGQGFYEQYF. The CDR3 DNA sequence: TGTGCCAGCAGTCCCTCCTTCGGACAGGGTTTCTACGAGCAGTACTTC.

This clonotype came up a few times. The chain links TRBV11-3 to TRBJ2-2; D is uncertain. V lost 3 bases to trimming and J lost 6 bases, with 11 bases between them. CDR1 SGHNT and CDR2 YENEEA come from the germline V gene. This CDR3 region has 14 residues. The CDR3 region is CASSLDTRSGELFF. In nucleotides, the CDR3 is TGTGCCAGCAGCTTGGATACTCGATCCGGGGAGCTGTTTTTT.

This clonotype was detected only a few times. The rearrangement joins TRBV2 to TRBJ1-3; weak D call: TRBD1 (6 bases). Trimming stripped 5 bases from V and 1 base from J, with 9 bases between. The CDR3 covers 14 residues. In germline, CDR1 is SNHLY, CDR2 FYNNEI. The DNA for the CDR3 is TGTGCCAGCAGTCCACAGGGTTCTGGAAACACCATATATTTT. Translated, it gives CASSPQGSGNTIYF.

The chain carries TRBV29-1 and TRBJ2-7; either TRBD1 or TRBD2 may supply D (5 bases each). The CDR3 is 15 amino acids. The germline V gene encodes CDR1 SQVTM and CDR2 ANQGSEA. V lost 3 bases and J lost 0, with 15 bases in between. The CDR3 nucleotides read TGCAGCGTTGACGATCGGGACGGAACCTCCTACGAGCAGTACTTC. As protein: CSVDDRDGTSYEQYF.

This clonotype was observed many times. The chain recombines TRBV28 with TRBJ2-1; 9 bases map to TRBD2. This CDR3 contains 15 residues. Looked up from germline, CDR1 is MDHEN and CDR2 is SYDVKM. With V trimmed by 3 bases and J by 5 bases, 5 bases remained unmatched. The CDR3 nucleotides are TGTGCCAGCAGTTTCGTACTAGCGGGCAACAATGAGCAGTTCTTC. The encoded protein is CASSFVLAGNNEQFF.

The V gene is TRBV5-6, the J gene TRBJ2-1, with 11 bases lining up with TRBD2. Trimming took 4 bases from V and 3 from J; bases not matched to a gene: 3. Germline loops: CDR1 SGHDT, CDR2 YYEEEE. This CDR3 has 15 residues. The CDR3 bases are TGTGCCAGCAGCCCGGGACTAGCGGTCTACAATGAGCAGTTCTTC. Amino acids: CASSPGLAVYNEQFF.

V usage is TRBV7-2 and J usage is TRBJ2-7, with a possible D match to TRBD2 (6 bases). The CDR3 totals 17 residues. Per the germline V gene, CDR1 is SGHTA and CDR2 is FQGNSA. V lost 1 base, J lost 2 bases, and 18 bases lay in between. The CDR3 coding sequence is TGTGCCAGCAGCTTAGTTCTAGCGCATTCTTCGACCTACGAGCAGTACTTC. Translation gives CASSLVLAHSSTYEQYF. Full variable domain (outside the CDR3, taken from reference TRBV7-2 and TRBJ2-7): GAGVSQSPSNKVTEKGKDVELRCDPISGHTALYWYRQSLGQGLEFLIYFQGNSAPDKSGLPSDRFSAERTGGSVSTLTIQRTQQEDSAVYLCASSLVLAHSSTYEQYFGPGTRLTVT.

A few counts support this clonotype. The chain links TRBV10-2 to TRBJ1-2; 7 positions agree with TRBD1. There are 14 residues in the CDR3. V trimming: 11 bases; J trimming: 5 bases; junction bases outside the gene matches: 14. The germline V gene has CDR1 WSHSY and CDR2 SAAADI. CDR3 in DNA: TGCGCCGTGACTTCGGCAGGGGGAGTTTATGGCTACACCTTC. Residues: CAVTSAGGVYGYTF.

The chain carries TRBV5-5 and TRBJ1-5; possibly TRBD1 for D (5 bases). The CDR3 is made up of 12 amino acids. Trimming removed 3 bases at V and 9 bases at J, with 10 bases between. CDR1 and CDR2 from the germline V gene are SGHKS and YYEKEE (reference sequence). The CDR3 coding sequence is TGTGCCAGCAGCTCCCTAAGGGGGCCCCAGCATTTT. Encoded protein: CASSSLRGPQHF.

This chain uses TRBV11-2 with TRBJ2-7; the D is unclear. V lost 5 bases to trimming and J lost 7 bases, with 12 bases between them. This CDR3 comprises 12 residues. Germline V gene sequence: CDR1 SGHAT, CDR2 FQNNGV. As DNA, the CDR3 is TGTGCCAGCAGCCCAATTGGGCGGGAGCAGTACTTC. It encodes CASSPIGREQYF.

This clonotype was seen a few times. The V gene is TRBV23-1, the J gene TRBJ2-3; no clear D. TRBV23-1 is labeled an ORF, and its function is uncertain. V was shortened by 4 bases and J by 3 bases, with 11 bases between the two germline ends. CDR3 length: 14 amino acids. CDR3: CASSRGQETDTQYF. Here the CDR3 DNA reads TGCGCCAGCAGTCGGGGTCAGGAGACAGATACGCAGTATTTT.

The V and J genes are TRBV12-3 or TRBV12-4 and TRBJ2-1, with 8 bases identical to TRBD2. With 3 bases clipped from V and 9 bases from J, the junction kept 4 bases outside the gene matches. The CDR3 spans 13 residues. The CDR3: CASSFNREGEQFF. For the CDR3, the DNA is TGTGCCAGCAGTTTTAACCGGGAGGGTGAGCAGTTCTTC.

J is TRBJ2-7 and V is TRBV4-3; TRBD2 matches 12 bases. Germline lookup yields CDR1 LGHNA and CDR2 YSLEER. This CDR3 contains 15 residues. With V trimmed by 3 bases and J by 4 bases, 4 bases remained unmatched. The CDR3 is CASSHRLAGEYEQYF. For the CDR3, the DNA is TGCGCCAGCAGCCATAGACTAGCGGGAGAGTACGAGCAGTACTTC.

This clonotype appeared a few times. This chain links TRBV6-5 with TRBJ1-2; D may be TRBD1 (6 bases). Trimming removed 6 bases at V and 4 bases at J, with 18 bases between. CDR1 and CDR2 from the germline V gene are MNHEY and SVGAGI. CDR3 length: 15 residues. DNA of the CDR3: TGTGCCAGCAGGGGGGGCGGAGAGCTAGGCTATGGCTACACCTTC. Translated, it gives CASRGGGELGYGYTF.